This T cell receptor beta chain came from a study of shared clonotypes between healthy human individuals. The study, taken as a whole, reports: Clonotypes that were shared across a handful of donors made up approximately 5% of naive CD4 clonotypes.

Of note for this clone: Its antigen is as yet unknown.

The germline CDR1 and CDR2 sequences are SGHDT and YYEEEE. Losses at the gene ends were 1 base for V and 0 bases for J; bases not matched to a gene: 6. The CDR3 runs to 16 residues. This table comes from immunoSEQ multiplex PCR, and its TCRdb copy is limited to in-frame clones, with some not included. The table records 600,000 to 700,000 clones, around 73% of them present only once. Sequenced input: memory CD4+ T cells sorted from blood. Subset noted: CD45RA-negative fraction. The receptor comes from a woman in her thirties in good health. The chain couples TRBV5-6 to TRBJ2-7, with 8 bases fitting TRBD2. The CDR3 nucleotides read TGTGCCAGCAGCTTGCCGGGACTAGAGAGCTCCTACGAGCAGTACTTC. The encoded protein is CASSLPGLESSYEQYF.